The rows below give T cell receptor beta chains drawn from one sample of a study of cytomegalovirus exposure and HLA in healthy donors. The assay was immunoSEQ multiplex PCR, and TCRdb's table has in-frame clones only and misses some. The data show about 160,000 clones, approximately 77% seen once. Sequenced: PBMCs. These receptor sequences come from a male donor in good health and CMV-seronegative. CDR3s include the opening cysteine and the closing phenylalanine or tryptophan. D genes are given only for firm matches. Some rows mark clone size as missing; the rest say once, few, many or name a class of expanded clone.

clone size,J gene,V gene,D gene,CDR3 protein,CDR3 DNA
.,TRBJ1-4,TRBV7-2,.,CASSLDVGEKLFF,TGTGCCAGCAGCTTAGATGTCGGGGAAAAACTGTTTTTT
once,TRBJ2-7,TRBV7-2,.,CASSSLVSSYEQYF,TGTGCCAGCAGTTCCCTAGTTTCCTCCTACGAGCAGTACTTC
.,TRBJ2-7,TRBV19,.,CASSIGGGYPPSEQYF,TGTGCCAGTAGTATAGGGGGGGGCTACCCCCCCTCCGAGCAGTACTTC
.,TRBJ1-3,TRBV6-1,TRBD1,CASSEEGAFGGNTIYF,TGTGCCAGCAGTGAGGAGGGGGCGTTTGGTGGAAACACCATATATTTT
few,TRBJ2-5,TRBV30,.,CAWSGGLQETQYF,TGTGCCTGGAGTGGGGGACTGCAAGAGACCCAGTACTTC
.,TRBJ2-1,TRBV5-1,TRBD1,CASSGRTGMNEQFF,TGCGCCAGCAGCGGTCGGACAGGGATGAATGAGCAGTTCTTC
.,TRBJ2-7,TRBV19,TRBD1,CASRGQGKHEQYF,TGTGCCAGTAGGGGACAGGGTAAGCACGAGCAGTACTTC
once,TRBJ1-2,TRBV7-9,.,CSSSLPGPNYGYTF,TGTTCCAGCAGCTTACCAGGGCCTAACTATGGCTACACCTTC
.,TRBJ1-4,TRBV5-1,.,CASSLGGLGEKLFF,TGCGCCAGCAGCTTGGGGGGGCTAGGGGAAAAACTGTTTTTT
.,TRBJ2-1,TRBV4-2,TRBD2,CASSQEAGLRYNEQFF,TGTGCCAGCAGCCAAGAAGCGGGACTACGCTACAATGAGCAGTTCTTC
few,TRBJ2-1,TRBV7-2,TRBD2,CASKLAGNSYNEQFF,TGTGCCAGCAAACTAGCGGGAAACTCCTACAATGAGCAGTTCTTC
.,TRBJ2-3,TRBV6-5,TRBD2,CASSHPSGRDTQYF,TGTGCCAGCAGCCACCCTAGCGGGAGAGATACGCAGTATTTT
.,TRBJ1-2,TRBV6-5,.,CASSYQGGGTYGYTF,TGTGCCAGCAGTTATCAAGGCGGGGGGACCTATGGCTACACCTTC
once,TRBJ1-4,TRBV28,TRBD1,CASRQGALHEKLFF,TGTGCCAGCAGACAGGGGGCTCTGCATGAAAAACTGTTTTTT
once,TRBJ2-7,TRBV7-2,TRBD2,CASRGGAYEQYF,TGTGCCAGCCGGGGGGGAGCCTACGAGCAGTACTTC
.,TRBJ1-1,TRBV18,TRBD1,CASSPGQVLAEAFF,TGTGCCAGCTCACCCGGACAGGTCTTGGCTGAAGCTTTCTTT
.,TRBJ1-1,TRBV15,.,CATSRGNALGEAFF,TGTGCCACCAGCAGAGGAAACGCGCTTGGAGAGGCTTTCTTT
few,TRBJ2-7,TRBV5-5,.,CASSIPTGPYEQYF,TGTGCCAGCAGCATTCCGACAGGCCCCTACGAGCAGTACTTC
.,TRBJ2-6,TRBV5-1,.,CASSLGTGFRTNVLTF,TGCGCCAGCAGCTTGGGTACAGGGTTCCGGACCAACGTCCTGACTTTC
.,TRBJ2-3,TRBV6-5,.,CASRPGTLVDTQYF,TGTGCCAGCAGACCTGGCACACTAGTTGATACGCAGTATTTT
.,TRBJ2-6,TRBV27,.,CASSPRGDRANVLTF,TGTGCCAGCAGTCCGCGCGGAGATCGGGCCAACGTCCTGACTTTC
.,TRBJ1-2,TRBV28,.,CASSLFDTEYGYTF,TGTGCCAGCAGTTTATTTGACACCGAGTATGGCTACACCTTC
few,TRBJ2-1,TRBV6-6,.,CASSMGQEANEQFF,TGTGCCAGCAGTATGGGACAAGAAGCCAATGAGCAGTTCTTC
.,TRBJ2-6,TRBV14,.,CASSPRRRQESSGANVLTF,TGTGCCAGCAGCCCCCGGAGGAGACAGGAAAGCTCTGGGGCCAACGTCCTGACTTTC
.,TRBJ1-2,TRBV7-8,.,CASSTDRYGYTF,TGTGCCAGCAGCACAGACAGATATGGCTACACCTTC
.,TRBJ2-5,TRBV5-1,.,CASSLGLEETQYF,TGCGCCAGCAGCCTGGGGCTAGAAGAGACCCAGTACTTC
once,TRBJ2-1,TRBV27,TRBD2,CASSSTSGSFREQFF,TGTGCCAGCAGTTCGACTAGCGGGAGTTTTCGTGAGCAGTTCTTC
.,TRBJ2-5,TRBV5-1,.,CASSLAEGWRETQYF,TGCGCCAGCAGCTTGGCAGAGGGTTGGCGAGAGACCCAGTACTTC
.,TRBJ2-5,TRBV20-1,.,CSVRAGETQYF,TGCAGTGTAAGAGCCGGAGAGACCCAGTACTTC
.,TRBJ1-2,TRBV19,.,CASKHVGAAFNYGYTF,TGTGCCAGTAAACACGTTGGGGCCGCCTTCAACTATGGCTACACCTTC
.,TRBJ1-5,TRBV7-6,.,CASSLAGGDNQPQHF,TGTGCCAGCAGCTTAGCCGGGGGAGACAATCAGCCCCAGCATTTT
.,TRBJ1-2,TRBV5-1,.,CASSSEQWSANYGYTF,TGCGCCAGCAGCTCGGAACAGTGGTCGGCCAACTATGGCTACACCTTC
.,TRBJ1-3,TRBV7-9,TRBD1,CSSSSTDRGGRNTIYF,TGTTCCAGCAGCTCCACCGACAGGGGAGGGCGAAACACCATATATTTT
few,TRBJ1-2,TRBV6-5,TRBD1,CASSYSNRGNYGYTF,TGTGCCAGCAGTTACTCGAACAGGGGTAACTATGGCTACACCTTC
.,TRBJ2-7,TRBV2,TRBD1,CASSDRDSSYEQYF,TGTGCCAGCAGTGACCGGGACAGCTCCTACGAGCAGTACTTC
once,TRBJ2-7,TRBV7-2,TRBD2,CASSPHLAGVGYEQYF,TGTGCCAGCAGCCCTCACCTAGCGGGAGTCGGGTACGAGCAGTACTTC
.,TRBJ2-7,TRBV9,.,CASSGSGSSYEQYF,TGTGCCAGCAGCGGGTCCGGTAGCTCCTACGAGCAGTACTTC
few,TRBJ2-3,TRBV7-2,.,CASSFSGGLDTQYF,TGTGCCAGCAGCTTCTCAGGGGGGTTAGATACGCAGTATTTT
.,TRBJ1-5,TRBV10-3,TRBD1,CACGGTGGNQPQHF,TGTGCCTGCGGGGGGACAGGGGGCAATCAGCCCCAGCATTTT
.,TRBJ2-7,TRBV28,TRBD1,CASSAQLPGTGKFRPYEQYF,TGTGCCAGCAGTGCCCAACTCCCCGGGACAGGGAAGTTTCGCCCTTACGAGCAGTACTTC
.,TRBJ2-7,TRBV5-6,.,CASSLGQSYEQYF,TGTGCCAGCAGCCTTGGACAGTCCTACGAGCAGTACTTC
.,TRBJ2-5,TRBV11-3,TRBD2,CASSLGGGDQYF,TGTGCCAGCAGCTTAGGGGGGGGTGACCAGTACTTC
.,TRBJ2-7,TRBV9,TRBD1,CASSVEGTGAYEQYF,TGTGCCAGCAGCGTAGAGGGGACAGGTGCCTACGAGCAGTACTTC
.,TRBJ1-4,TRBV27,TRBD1,CASSYRTGNEKLFF,TGTGCCAGCAGTTATCGGACAGGAAATGAAAAACTGTTTTTT
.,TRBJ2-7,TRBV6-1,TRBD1,CASSAGTGSYEQYF,TGTGCCAGCAGTGCCGGGACAGGCTCCTACGAGCAGTACTTC
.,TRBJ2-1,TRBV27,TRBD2,CASTPGLAGVSAYNEQFF,TGTGCCAGCACCCCGGGACTAGCTGGGGTGAGCGCCTACAATGAGCAGTTCTTC
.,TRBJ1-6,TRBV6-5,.,CASSERQGVPLHF,TGTGCCAGCAGTGAACGGCAGGGTGTACCCCTCCACTTT
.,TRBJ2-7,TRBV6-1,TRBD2,CASSEWLAGSSYEQYF,TGTGCCAGCAGTGAATGGCTAGCGGGGAGTTCCTACGAGCAGTACTTC
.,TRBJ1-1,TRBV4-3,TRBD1,CASSRYLGDSGGAFF,TGCGCCAGCAGCCGATACCTGGGGGACAGTGGGGGAGCTTTCTTT
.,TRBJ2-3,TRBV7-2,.,CASSLLPDTQYF,TGTGCCAGCAGCTTACTCCCAGATACGCAGTATTTT
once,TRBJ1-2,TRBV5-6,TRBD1,CASSFLDREDSYTF,TGTGCCAGCAGCTTTTTGGACAGGGAGGACAGCTACACCTTC
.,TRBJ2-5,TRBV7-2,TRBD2,CASSLMSTSGSGETQYF,TGTGCCAGCAGCTTAATGTCCACTAGCGGGAGTGGTGAGACCCAGTACTTC
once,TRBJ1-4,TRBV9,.,CASSTPPGSSTTNEKLFF,TGTGCCAGCAGCACTCCCCCAGGGTCGAGCACAACTAATGAAAAACTGTTTTTT
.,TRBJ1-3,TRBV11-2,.,CASSLPLGVRSGNTIYF,TGTGCCAGCAGCTTACCCCTGGGCGTTCGCTCTGGAAACACCATATATTTT
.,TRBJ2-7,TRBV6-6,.,CASSYGGQRSYEQYF,TGTGCCAGCAGTTACGGGGGACAACGCTCCTACGAGCAGTACTTC
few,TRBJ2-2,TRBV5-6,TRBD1,CASSTGQGYTGELFF,TGTGCCAGCAGCACAGGACAGGGTTACACCGGGGAGCTGTTTTTT
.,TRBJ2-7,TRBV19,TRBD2,CASSIAGGPPYEQYF,TGTGCCAGTAGTATAGCGGGAGGGCCCCCCTACGAGCAGTACTTC